The rows below give T cell receptor beta chains drawn from one sample of a study of blood T cell repertoires in COVID-19. Sequencing was performed with immunoSEQ multiplex PCR; in TCRdb, only in-frame clones are kept and a portion is missing. The repertoire holds just over 250,000 clones, with 75% to 95% as singletons. Sequenced input: peripheral blood. The receptor set was obtained from a person aged 18 to 35 with COVID-19, enrolled during active disease. Each CDR3 is given with its conserved first and last residue. The D gene is left open where the match is weak. Size is omitted from some rows. Given values are once, few, many or a class for expanded clones.

abundance: -
v_gene: TRBV12-5
d_gene: -
j_gene: TRBJ1-2
CDR3nt: TGTGCTAGCTCGATGGGAGGCTATGGCTACACCTTC
CDR3aa: CASSMGGYGYTF

abundance: -
v_gene: TRBV21-1
d_gene: -
j_gene: TRBJ2-2
CDR3nt: TGTGCCAGCAGCAAAGTGCGTAGCGGGAGAAAAACCGGGGAGCTGTTTTTT
CDR3aa: CASSKVRSGRKTGELFF

abundance: once
v_gene: TRBV7-9
d_gene: -
j_gene: TRBJ2-2
CDR3nt: TGTGCCAGCAGCTCCCAGTCTACCGGGGAGCTGTTTTTT
CDR3aa: CASSSQSTGELFF

abundance: -
v_gene: TRBV7-2
d_gene: -
j_gene: TRBJ2-3
CDR3nt: TGTGCCAGCAGCTTAGGGTCCCATTCGGCAGATACGCAGTATTTT
CDR3aa: CASSLGSHSADTQYF

abundance: -
v_gene: TRBV14
d_gene: -
j_gene: TRBJ1-3
CDR3nt: TGTGCCAGCAGCCGAGGCTCTGGAAACACCATATATTTT
CDR3aa: CASSRGSGNTIYF

abundance: -
v_gene: TRBV23-1
d_gene: -
j_gene: TRBJ2-2
CDR3nt: TGCGCCAGCAGGCACCCCCCCGGGAAGAACACCGGGGAGCTGTTTTTT
CDR3aa: CASRHPPGKNTGELFF

abundance: -
v_gene: TRBV27
d_gene: -
j_gene: TRBJ2-7
CDR3nt: TGTGCCAGCAGTTTACCTGAACCCCGACAGCTTACCTACGAGCAGTACTTC
CDR3aa: CASSLPEPRQLTYEQYF

abundance: -
v_gene: TRBV25-1
d_gene: -
j_gene: TRBJ2-1
CDR3nt: TGTGCCAGCAGTGAGGACAGCAGCTCCTACAATGAGCAATTCTTC
CDR3aa: CASSEDSSSYNEQFF

abundance: -
v_gene: TRBV3-1/TRBV3-2
d_gene: TRBD2
j_gene: TRBJ2-7
CDR3nt: TGTGCCAGCAGCCAAGTGTCAGCGGGAGGGCCAGGGGAGCAGTACTTC
CDR3aa: CASSQVSAGGPGEQYF

abundance: -
v_gene: TRBV27
d_gene: TRBD1
j_gene: TRBJ2-1
CDR3nt: TGTGCCAGCAGTAGACCTGCCGGGACAGGGGGCAGGGATGAGCAGTTCTTC
CDR3aa: CASSRPAGTGGRDEQFF

abundance: -
v_gene: TRBV6-5
d_gene: -
j_gene: TRBJ1-1
CDR3nt: TGTGCCAGCAGTTACTCGATACCAGCGAGCGCTGAAGCTTTCTTT
CDR3aa: CASSYSIPASAEAFF

abundance: -
v_gene: TRBV24-1
d_gene: -
j_gene: TRBJ1-6
CDR3nt: TGTGCCACCCGGCGGAGCTCCTATAATTCACCCCTCCACTTT
CDR3aa: CATRRSSYNSPLHF

abundance: -
v_gene: TRBV29-1
d_gene: -
j_gene: TRBJ1-2
CDR3nt: TGCAGCGTTGACCCGACGGGAGCCTTGGGCTACACCTTC
CDR3aa: CSVDPTGALGYTF

abundance: -
v_gene: TRBV19
d_gene: -
j_gene: TRBJ2-6
CDR3nt: TGTGCCAGTAGTAGAAAGCCCTCTGGGGCCAACGTCCTGACTTTC
CDR3aa: CASSRKPSGANVLTF

abundance: -
v_gene: TRBV12-3/TRBV12-4
d_gene: -
j_gene: TRBJ2-5
CDR3nt: TGTGCCAGCAGTTTATTAGCCGGAGAGACCCAGTACTTC
CDR3aa: CASSLLAGETQYF

abundance: once
v_gene: TRBV5-6
d_gene: -
j_gene: TRBJ1-2
CDR3nt: TGTGCCAGCAGCTTGTACGCTGGGAACGCCGGACAGAGCTATGGCTACACCTTC
CDR3aa: CASSLYAGNAGQSYGYTF

abundance: -
v_gene: TRBV21-1
d_gene: -
j_gene: TRBJ2-5
CDR3nt: TGTGCCACCCTGGGGACAGGCTCGACTAGCGGGGACCAAGAGACCCAGTACTTC
CDR3aa: CATLGTGSTSGDQETQYF

abundance: -
v_gene: TRBV19
d_gene: TRBD1
j_gene: TRBJ2-2
CDR3nt: TGTGCCAGTAGTACGGGGACAGGGTGGAACACCGGGGAGCTGTTTTTT
CDR3aa: CASSTGTGWNTGELFF

abundance: few
v_gene: TRBV2
d_gene: TRBD1
j_gene: TRBJ1-6
CDR3nt: TGTGCCAGCAGTGAGGACAGGGCGGGAATTAATTCACCCCTCCACTTT
CDR3aa: CASSEDRAGINSPLHF

abundance: -
v_gene: TRBV24-1
d_gene: TRBD1
j_gene: TRBJ2-7
CDR3nt: TGTGCCACCAGTGATCTCCGGGACAGGGTCTCTGTGAGAAGCTACGAGCAGTACTTC
CDR3aa: CATSDLRDRVSVRSYEQYF

abundance: -
v_gene: TRBV27
d_gene: -
j_gene: TRBJ2-1
CDR3nt: TGTGCCAGCAGTTTACTCGGCGGGGAGCAGTTCTTC
CDR3aa: CASSLLGGEQFF

abundance: -
v_gene: TRBV28
d_gene: TRBD1
j_gene: TRBJ2-3
CDR3nt: TGTGCCAGCACCTCGACAGGGGGTACGCAGTATTTT
CDR3aa: CASTSTGGTQYF

abundance: -
v_gene: TRBV29-1
d_gene: TRBD1
j_gene: TRBJ1-3
CDR3nt: TGCAGCGCTCAGACAGGGGACGGCTCTGGAAACACCATATATTTT
CDR3aa: CSAQTGDGSGNTIYF

abundance: once
v_gene: TRBV6-5
d_gene: TRBD1
j_gene: TRBJ1-2
CDR3nt: TGTGCCAGCAGTTATTCGGGACAGGGAAAGGATGGCTACACCTTC
CDR3aa: CASSYSGQGKDGYTF

abundance: -
v_gene: TRBV10-3
d_gene: TRBD1
j_gene: TRBJ2-5
CDR3nt: TGTGCCATCAGTCCGGGACAGGCAGGAGAGACCCAGTACTTC
CDR3aa: CAISPGQAGETQYF

abundance: once
v_gene: TRBV7-2
d_gene: TRBD1
j_gene: TRBJ2-5
CDR3nt: TGTGCCAGCAGCTCCCGGACAGGGGGCTTGGAGACCCAGTACTTC
CDR3aa: CASSSRTGGLETQYF

abundance: -
v_gene: TRBV29-1
d_gene: -
j_gene: TRBJ2-5
CDR3nt: TGCAGCGTCCCCCCGGACTGGGGAGAAGAGACCCAGTACTTC
CDR3aa: CSVPPDWGEETQYF

abundance: few
v_gene: TRBV27
d_gene: -
j_gene: TRBJ2-5
CDR3nt: TGTGCCAGCGGTCCCGGGTCGAAGTACTTC
CDR3aa: CASGPGSKYF

abundance: -
v_gene: TRBV4-1
d_gene: TRBD1
j_gene: TRBJ1-6
CDR3nt: TGCGCCAGCAGCCCCGGACAGGGGCCTTCACCCCTCCACTTT
CDR3aa: CASSPGQGPSPLHF

abundance: -
v_gene: TRBV5-1
d_gene: -
j_gene: TRBJ1-3
CDR3nt: TGCGCCAGCAGCTCCTTCTCGTCCTCTGGAAACACCATATATTTT
CDR3aa: CASSSFSSSGNTIYF

abundance: once
v_gene: TRBV10-2
d_gene: -
j_gene: TRBJ2-1
CDR3nt: TGCGCCAGCAGTGAGAATTCGAATGAGCAGTTCTTC
CDR3aa: CASSENSNEQFF

abundance: -
v_gene: TRBV27
d_gene: TRBD2
j_gene: TRBJ2-3
CDR3nt: TGTGCCACCCGGACTAGCGGGAGGGCCAGGGTCTCCCCAGATACGCAGTATTTT
CDR3aa: CATRTSGRARVSPDTQYF

abundance: once
v_gene: TRBV29-1
d_gene: -
j_gene: TRBJ2-1
CDR3nt: TGCAGCGTTGCAGGGAACACCTACAATGAGCAGTTCTTC
CDR3aa: CSVAGNTYNEQFF

abundance: -
v_gene: TRBV15
d_gene: -
j_gene: TRBJ1-2
CDR3nt: TGTGCCACCAGCAGGTCAGGAGGGGTTTTAGAAGGCTACACCTTC
CDR3aa: CATSRSGGVLEGYTF

abundance: -
v_gene: TRBV28
d_gene: -
j_gene: TRBJ1-1
CDR3nt: TGTGCCAGCAGTTTAGGGGCGGCGAACACTGAAGCTTTCTTT
CDR3aa: CASSLGAANTEAFF

abundance: -
v_gene: TRBV7-2
d_gene: TRBD1
j_gene: TRBJ1-5
CDR3nt: TGTGCCAGCAGCGTACAGGGGGATCAGCCCCAGCATTTT
CDR3aa: CASSVQGDQPQHF

abundance: once
v_gene: TRBV25-1
d_gene: TRBD1
j_gene: TRBJ2-3
CDR3nt: TGTGCCAGCAGTGAAGGACAGGGGAGCACAGATACGCAGTATTTT
CDR3aa: CASSEGQGSTDTQYF

abundance: -
v_gene: TRBV28
d_gene: TRBD2
j_gene: TRBJ2-1
CDR3nt: TGTGCCAGCAGTTCTAGCGGGAGGGTACAGAATGAGCAGTTCTTC
CDR3aa: CASSSSGRVQNEQFF

abundance: once
v_gene: TRBV6-5
d_gene: -
j_gene: TRBJ1-1
CDR3nt: TGTGCCAGCACCGGGAACACTGAAGCTTTCTTT
CDR3aa: CASTGNTEAFF

abundance: -
v_gene: TRBV6-9
d_gene: -
j_gene: TRBJ2-7
CDR3nt: TGTGCCAGCAGTTCCCCTCCCGGGGTTATGAACGAGCAGTACTTC
CDR3aa: CASSSPPGVMNEQYF

abundance: -
v_gene: TRBV9
d_gene: TRBD2
j_gene: TRBJ2-7
CDR3nt: TGTGCCAGCAGCTATTCCGGGACTAGCTCATACGAGCAGTACTTC
CDR3aa: CASSYSGTSSYEQYF

abundance: once
v_gene: TRBV13
d_gene: TRBD2
j_gene: TRBJ2-7
CDR3nt: TGTGCCAGCAGCCACCGGGTAGCGGGCAACTACGAGCAGTACTTC
CDR3aa: CASSHRVAGNYEQYF

abundance: -
v_gene: TRBV10-3
d_gene: -
j_gene: TRBJ2-5
CDR3nt: TGTGCCATCAGTGTACAGGGCCAAGAGACCCAGTACTTC
CDR3aa: CAISVQGQETQYF

abundance: -
v_gene: TRBV27
d_gene: TRBD2
j_gene: TRBJ2-5
CDR3nt: TGTGCCCTGAGACTAGCGGGAGATGCATTCCACGAGACCCAGTACTTC
CDR3aa: CALRLAGDAFHETQYF

abundance: -
v_gene: TRBV4-1
d_gene: -
j_gene: TRBJ1-2
CDR3nt: TGCGCCAGCAGCCCGGACTCACCGGGGGACTATGGCTACACCTTC
CDR3aa: CASSPDSPGDYGYTF

abundance: -
v_gene: TRBV19
d_gene: TRBD2
j_gene: TRBJ2-3
CDR3nt: TGTGCCAGTAGTGATAGCTTGGGACTAGCGGGAGGAATAGATACGCAGTATTTT
CDR3aa: CASSDSLGLAGGIDTQYF

abundance: -
v_gene: TRBV5-4
d_gene: -
j_gene: TRBJ1-3
CDR3nt: TGTGCCAGCAGCTTGGGGACACCTGGAAACACCATATATTTT
CDR3aa: CASSLGTPGNTIYF

abundance: few
v_gene: TRBV2
d_gene: -
j_gene: TRBJ2-1
CDR3nt: TGTGCCAGCAGTGTCCGGGGGAATGAGCAGTTCTTC
CDR3aa: CASSVRGNEQFF

abundance: -
v_gene: TRBV24-1
d_gene: TRBD2
j_gene: TRBJ2-1
CDR3nt: TGTGCCACCAGTCAGGTTAGCGGGAGGAATGAGCAGTTCTTC
CDR3aa: CATSQVSGRNEQFF

abundance: -
v_gene: TRBV3-1/TRBV3-2
d_gene: -
j_gene: TRBJ2-1
CDR3nt: TGTGCCAGCAGCCAAGTAGGGGGGAGGGATGAGCAGTTCTTC
CDR3aa: CASSQVGGRDEQFF

abundance: -
v_gene: TRBV9
d_gene: TRBD1
j_gene: TRBJ1-1
CDR3nt: TGTGCCAGCAGCGTGGGGACAGGGAAGAACACTGAAGCTTTCTTT
CDR3aa: CASSVGTGKNTEAFF

abundance: -
v_gene: TRBV5-5
d_gene: -
j_gene: TRBJ2-7
CDR3nt: TGTGCCAGCAGCCCAGGGGCAGGGATGTACTACGAGCAGTACTTC
CDR3aa: CASSPGAGMYYEQYF

abundance: -
v_gene: TRBV5-1
d_gene: TRBD1
j_gene: TRBJ2-3
CDR3nt: TGCGCCAGCACTACAGGGGGCACAGATACGCAGTATTTT
CDR3aa: CASTTGGTDTQYF

abundance: -
v_gene: TRBV9
d_gene: TRBD2
j_gene: TRBJ2-1
CDR3nt: TGTGCCAGCAGCGGGACTAGCGGGAGCTACAATGAGCAGTTCTTC
CDR3aa: CASSGTSGSYNEQFF

abundance: -
v_gene: TRBV24-1
d_gene: TRBD1
j_gene: TRBJ1-2
CDR3nt: TGTGCCACCAGTGATTTAGGACAGGGCTATGGCTACACCTTC
CDR3aa: CATSDLGQGYGYTF

abundance: -
v_gene: TRBV7-3
d_gene: TRBD2
j_gene: TRBJ2-7
CDR3nt: TGTGCCAGCAGGGGGACTAGCGGACTCTACGAGCAGTACTTC
CDR3aa: CASRGTSGLYEQYF

abundance: -
v_gene: TRBV29-1
d_gene: -
j_gene: TRBJ2-7
CDR3nt: TGCAGCGTTGAAGATCCCGTCAGTTACGAGCAGTACTTC
CDR3aa: CSVEDPVSYEQYF

abundance: -
v_gene: TRBV19
d_gene: TRBD2
j_gene: TRBJ2-1
CDR3nt: TGTGCCAGTAGTATCTCCGGGACTAGCGGGAATGAGCAGTTCTTC
CDR3aa: CASSISGTSGNEQFF

abundance: -
v_gene: TRBV24-1
d_gene: -
j_gene: TRBJ2-7
CDR3nt: TGTGCCACCAGTGATAGAGGAGGACCCCCCTACGAGCAGTACTTC
CDR3aa: CATSDRGGPPYEQYF

abundance: -
v_gene: TRBV19
d_gene: TRBD1
j_gene: TRBJ1-2
CDR3nt: TGTGCCAGTAGTATAGGACAGGGGGCCAGAGGCTACACCTTC
CDR3aa: CASSIGQGARGYTF